Below, 31 T cell receptor beta chains from the same sample are listed, as sequenced in a study of blood T cell repertoires in COVID-19. Using immunoSEQ multiplex PCR, the repertoire was profiled, and TCRdb retains in-frame clones only, with some absent. The sample consists of approximately 150,000 clones, 70% to 90% of them appearing once. Sequences were obtained from peripheral blood. The receptors here all came from a human donor in a cohort sampled during active COVID-19.

The V and J genes are TRBV6-6 and TRBJ2-2; TRBD1 aligns across 9 bases. The CDR3 has 14 residues. After removal of 7 bases from V and 6 bases from J, the junction contained 6 bases not matched to a gene. In germline, CDR1 is MNHNY, CDR2 SVGAGI (reference sequence). The CDR3 sequence: CASNLDRGAGELFF. CDR3 nucleotides: TGTGCCAGCAACCTGGACAGGGGCGCCGGGGAGCTGTTTTTT.

V is TRBV4-1 and J is TRBJ1-5; no reliable D call. The CDR3 runs to 13 residues. Germline loops: CDR1 MGHRA, CDR2 YSYEKL. V was shortened by 0 bases and J by 7 bases, with 7 bases between the two germline ends. The CDR3 DNA follows: TGCGCCAGCAGCCAAGATCGGGTACAGCCCCAGCATTTT. It codes for CASSQDRVQPQHF.

V gene TRBV30 combines with J gene TRBJ2-2, with TRBD2 matching over 10 bases. The CDR3 runs 15 residues. CDR1 GTSNPN and CDR2 SVGIG come from the germline V gene (reference sequence). J was trimmed by 5 bases and V by 0 bases; bases with no gene match: 3. In nucleotides, the CDR3 is TGTGCCTGGAGTGTCCTGGGACTAGCGACCGGGGAGCTGTTTTTT. Translated: CAWSVLGLATGELFF. The full variable domain, completed using reference TRBV30 and TRBJ2-2, is SQTIHQWPATLVQPVGSPLSLECTVEGTSNPNLYWYRQAAGRGLQLLFYSVGIGQISSEVPQNLSASRPQDRQFILSSKKLLLSDSGFYLCAWSVLGLATGELFFGEGSRLTVL.

The gene calls are TRBV7-9 and TRBJ1-1, with D maybe TRBD1 (6 bases). Germline CDR1 is SEHNR and CDR2 is FQNEAQ (reference sequence). This CDR3 region has 12 residues. Deletions cut 6 bases from V and 4 bases from J, with 9 bases between. The CDR3 sequence: CASRGGSTEAFF. CDR3 sequence (DNA): TGTGCCAGCAGAGGGGGTTCCACTGAAGCTTTCTTT.

The CDR3 spells CASSLGQGALFAGELFF. DNA for the CDR3: TGTGCCAGCAGCTTGGGACAGGGGGCCCTGTTCGCCGGGGAGCTGTTTTTT. The chain combines TRBV7-2 with TRBJ2-2; 12 bases are a match to TRBD1. Per germline, CDR1 SGHTA and CDR2 FQGNSA. The CDR3 runs 17 residues. With 3 bases clipped from V and 6 bases from J, the junction kept 8 bases outside the gene matches. The variable domain in full, with the rest retrieved from reference TRBV7-2 and TRBJ2-2, is GAGVSQSPSNKVTEKGKDVELRCDPISGHTALYWYRQSLGQGLEFLIYFQGNSAPDKSGLPSDRFSAERTGGSVSTLTIQRTQQEDSAVYLCASSLGQGALFAGELFFGEGSRLTVL.

The chain has TRBV2 and TRBJ1-1, with D tentatively TRBD1 (6 bases). The germline V gene has CDR1 SNHLY and CDR2 FYNNEI. This CDR3 spans 13 amino acids. Trimming stripped 6 bases from V and 5 bases from J, with 13 bases between. The CDR3 region is CASSRGDITEAFF. CDR3 DNA sequence: TGTGCCAGCAGCAGGGGAGATATTACTGAAGCTTTCTTT.

This clone was counted once. The V gene is TRBV6-2 or TRBV6-3, the J gene TRBJ1-5, with 8 nucleotides matching TRBD1. Germline V CDR1 and CDR2: MNHEY, SVGEGT. The CDR3 runs 15 residues. Unmatched junction bases numbered 4, after V lost 0 bases and J lost 6 bases. In DNA, the CDR3 is TGTGCCAGCAGTTACTCCCAGGGGGCAGGTCAGCCCCAGCATTTT. Translated: CASSYSQGAGQPQHF.

The chain has TRBV7-2 and TRBJ2-3; D ambiguous. The germline V gene has CDR1 SGHTA and CDR2 FQGNSA. CDR3 size: 13 residues. Between the trimmed V and J ends, which lost 2 bases and 2 bases, there was a span of 5 bases. The CDR3 coding sequence is TGTGCCAGCAGCTTAACAGACACAGATACGCAGTATTTT. It translates to CASSLTDTDTQYF.

This chain uses TRBV29-1 with TRBJ2-7, with 9 bases fitting TRBD1. Germline CDR1 SQVTM, CDR2 ANQGSEA. This CDR3 is 16 amino acids long. The J segment lost 4 bases and the V segment lost 1 base, leaving 11 bases of the junction unmatched. In DNA form, the CDR3 reads TGCAGCGTTGAAGGGGGGACAGGGCGCCCCAGTTACGAGCAGTACTTC. It yields the protein CSVEGGTGRPSYEQYF.

V gene TRBV12-3 or TRBV12-4 combines with J gene TRBJ1-3; D gene uncertain. The CDR3 contains 13 residues. V gave up 9 bases and J gave up 1 base, with 10 bases separating them. The CDR3 DNA follows: TGTGCCAGTCTACGGGAGTCTGGAAACACCATATATTTT. Translation: CASLRESGNTIYF.

This clone was seen only once. V and J are TRBV12-3 or TRBV12-4 and TRBJ1-5; no reliable D call. The germline V and J ends were trimmed by 3 bases and 5 bases, with 8 bases remaining between them. The CDR3 has 13 amino acids. CDR3 protein: CASSFQDYQPQHF. In DNA form, the CDR3 reads TGTGCCAGCAGTTTCCAGGATTATCAGCCCCAGCATTTT.

The rearrangement uses TRBV2 and TRBJ2-1; no clear D. CDR1 and CDR2 from the germline V gene are SNHLY and FYNNEI. CDR3 length: 15 amino acids. Trimming removed 8 bases at V and 3 bases at J, with 17 bases between. The CDR3 DNA follows: TGTGCCAGCGCCTCCCGGGTACTGAGCTACAATGAGCAGTTCTTC. It codes for CASASRVLSYNEQFF.

This chain uses TRBV4-3 with TRBJ2-5; D perhaps matches TRBD1 (6 bases). Germline V gives CDR1 LGHNA, CDR2 YSLEER. With 4 bases removed from V and 2 bases from J, the gap between germline ends came to 14 bases. The CDR3 covers 15 residues. The CDR3 loop reads CASSRSVQGQETQYF. CDR3 nucleotide sequence: TGCGCCAGCAGCCGGAGCGTACAGGGTCAAGAGACCCAGTACTTC.

Points on this clone: A read error may produce the germline difference seen at one junction end. Other nucleotide sequences in the sample specify the same CDR3. CDR3 sequence: CARSVGGGPNTGELFF. CDR3 nucleotides: TGCGCCCGCAGCGTCGGGGGGGGCCCGAACACCGGGGAGCTGTTTTTT. This rearrangement joins TRBV9 to TRBJ2-2; 8 nucleotides match TRBD2. The CDR3 has 16 residues. Germline V gives CDR1 SGDLS, CDR2 YYNGEE. The full variable domain, with the rest looked up from reference TRBV9 and TRBJ2-2, is DSGVTQTPKHLITATGQRVTLRCSPRSGDLSVYWYQQSLDQGLQFLIQYYNGEERAKGNILERFSAQQFPDLHSELNLSSLELGDSALYFCARSVGGGPNTGELFFGEGSRLTVL.

The V and J genes are TRBV19 and TRBJ1-5; 9 nucleotides line up with TRBD1. This CDR3 is built from 15 residues. V trimming: 5 bases; J trimming: 7 bases; junction bases outside the gene matches: 9. Looked up from germline, CDR1 is LNHDA and CDR2 is SQIVND (reference sequence). CDR3: CASSPDRGVLQPQHF. CDR3 nucleotide sequence: TGTGCCAGTAGTCCTGACAGGGGGGTCTTGCAGCCCCAGCATTTT. Supplemented by reference TRBV19 and TRBJ1-5, the full variable domain reads DGGITQSPKYLFRKEGQNVTLSCEQNLNHDAMYWYRQDPGQGLRLIYYSQIVNDFQKGDIAEGYSVSREKKESFPLTVTSAQKNPTAFYLCASSPDRGVLQPQHFGDGTRLSIL.

V and J are TRBV6-5 and TRBJ2-1; 9 positions match TRBD2. V shed 8 bases and J 2 bases; nucleotides not matched to a gene: 4. Germline lookup yields CDR1 MNHEY and CDR2 SVGAGI. The CDR3 is 14 residues long. The CDR3 DNA is TGTGCCAGCTACCGACTAGCGGCCTACAATGAGCAGTTCTTC. Its protein is CASYRLAAYNEQFF.

The chain has TRBV7-2 and TRBJ1-2; D remains ambiguous. This CDR3 comprises 12 residues. Trimming shortened V by 1 base and J by 7 bases, and 7 bases separated the two germline ends. The germline gives CDR1 SGHTA, CDR2 FQGNSA. The CDR3: CASSLVRVGYTF. The CDR3 nucleotides read TGTGCCAGCAGCTTAGTCCGTGTTGGCTACACCTTC.

The V call is TRBV2, the J call TRBJ1-2; no clear D gene. CDR1 is SNHLY, CDR2 FYNNEI, per germline. Trimming removed 2 bases from V and 9 bases from J, with 13 bases in between. The CDR3 sequence is 13 residues long. The CDR3 bases are TGTGCCAGCAGTGAACGAGGTCTCTACAGCTACACCTTC. This gives the protein CASSERGLYSYTF.

The chain combines TRBV6-6 with TRBJ2-3; 10 nucleotides line up with TRBD2. The trim removed 5 bases at V and 4 bases at J, leaving 15 bases unmatched. The CDR3 runs to 18 residues. Germline CDR1 MNHNY, CDR2 SVGAGI (reference sequence). CDR3 sequence (DNA): TGTGCCAGCAGTCCTACTAGCGGGATCCCCTCGAGGGCAGATACGCAGTATTTT. Protein product: CASSPTSGIPSRADTQYF.

The rearrangement joins TRBV27 to TRBJ1-4; TRBD1 matches 10 bases. The ends lost 4 bases at V and 6 bases at J; junction bases unmatched: 2. The CDR3 spans 14 residues. CDR1 MNHEY and CDR2 SMNVEV come from the germline V gene (reference sequence). In DNA form, the CDR3 reads TGTGCCAGCAGTTCGGACAGGGGGGATGAAAAACTGTTTTTT. Protein product: CASSSDRGDEKLFF.

This clone was observed a single time. V gene TRBV7-9 combines with J gene TRBJ1-6; D is unclear. This CDR3 contains 16 residues. V lost 0 bases to trimming and J lost 5 bases, with 11 bases between them. Germline loops: CDR1 SEHNR, CDR2 FQNEAQ (reference sequence). DNA of the CDR3: TGTGCCAGCAGCTTAGCGTGGGTAACAGATAATTCACCCCTCCACTTT. It yields the protein CASSLAWVTDNSPLHF.

J is TRBJ2-6 and V is TRBV9, with D hard to call. Trimming left V 4 bases short and J 3 bases short, with 11 bases between. The CDR3 totals 15 residues. Germline assignment: CDR1 SGDLS and CDR2 YYNGEE. As DNA, the CDR3 is TGTGCCAGCAGCCCCCATCTTAGTGGGGCCAACGTCCTGACTTTC. Its protein is CASSPHLSGANVLTF.

The chain joins TRBV14 to TRBJ2-6; weak D call: TRBD2 (6 bases). Germline lookup yields CDR1 SGHDN and CDR2 FVKESK. The CDR3 extends over 17 amino acids. The ends were cut back, 3 bases at V and 0 bases at J, with 12 bases in the middle. The CDR3 protein is CASSQPGLSSGANVLTF. The CDR3 bases are TGTGCCAGCAGCCAGCCCGGACTAAGCTCTGGGGCCAACGTCCTGACTTTC.

The chain links TRBV6-2 or TRBV6-3 to TRBJ2-1; TRBD2 matches 8 bases. Trimming took 5 bases from V and 0 from J; bases not matched to a gene: 12. This CDR3 contains 18 residues. CDR1 is MNHEY and CDR2 is SVGEGT in the germline V gene. The CDR3 spells CASSPGLGGGSSYNEQFF. The CDR3 nucleotides are TGTGCCAGCAGTCCGGGTTTGGGCGGGGGGAGCTCCTACAATGAGCAGTTCTTC.

V and J are TRBV6-2 or TRBV6-3 and TRBJ2-2; 7 nucleotides align to TRBD2. CDR3 length equals 16 residues. CDR1 MNHEY and CDR2 SVGEGT come from the germline V gene. After removal of 4 bases from V and 1 base from J, the junction contained 6 bases not matched to a gene. The CDR3 reads CASSFPQRGNTGELFF. The CDR3 bases are TGTGCCAGCAGTTTCCCCCAGCGGGGGAACACCGGGGAGCTGTTTTTT.

The CDR3 DNA reads TGTGCCAGCAGCCAAGGATACTGGGATACGCAGTATTTT. As protein: CASSQGYWDTQYF. This chain joins TRBV14 and TRBJ2-3; D gene unclear. This CDR3 is built from 13 residues. Germline CDR1 and CDR2: SGHDN and FVKESK. V was clipped by 1 base and J by 6 bases, with 8 bases between them.

The chain recombines TRBV27 with TRBJ2-7; 10 nucleotides line up with TRBD1. The CDR3 is 13 residues long. Germline-derived CDR1 and CDR2 are MNHEY and SMNVEV (reference sequence). Losses at the gene ends were 6 bases for V and 5 bases for J; bases not matched to a gene: 4. Here the CDR3 DNA reads TGTGCCAGCAGCTTGGACAGGGGGAACGAGCAGTACTTC. Protein sequence: CASSLDRGNEQYF.

The rearrangement joins TRBV23-1 to TRBJ2-2, with D maybe TRBD1 (5 bases). TRBV23-1 carries the ORF label, with uncertain function. V was cut by 3 bases and J by 6 bases, with 11 bases left in between. The length of the CDR3 is 14 residues. DNA of the CDR3: TGCGCCAGCAGTCACCCCGACAGAGCCGGGGAGCTGTTTTTT. Its protein is CASSHPDRAGELFF.

This clone was recorded a few times. The chain joins TRBV7-9 to TRBJ1-5; tentative D call: TRBD1 (6 bases). The CDR3 is made up of 15 amino acids. Germline assignment: CDR1 SEHNR and CDR2 FQNEAQ (reference sequence). V lost 5 bases, J lost 3 bases, and 14 bases lay in between. The CDR3 reads CASSAGDTPNQPQHF. The CDR3 DNA is TGTGCCAGCAGCGCCGGGGACACTCCCAATCAGCCCCAGCATTTT. Drawing the rest from reference TRBV7-9 and TRBJ1-5, the complete variable domain is DTGVSQNPRHKITKRGQNVTFRCDPISEHNRLYWYRQTLGQGPEFLTYFQNEAQLEKSRLLSDRFSAERPKGSFSTLEIQRTEQGDSAMYLCASSAGDTPNQPQHFGDGTRLSIL.

The J gene is TRBJ1-5, the V gene TRBV5-4; D possibly corresponds to TRBD1 (6 bases). The CDR3 extends over 15 amino acids. In germline, CDR1 is SGHNT, CDR2 YYREEE (reference sequence). V was cut by 4 bases and J by 2 bases, with 13 bases left in between. The CDR3 DNA reads as TGTGCCAGCAGCATGGAGGGGGATGGCAATCAGCCCCAGCATTTT. Protein product: CASSMEGDGNQPQHF.

In this sample, this clone turned up a few times. The chain combines TRBV9 with TRBJ1-1; 7 bases map to TRBD1. V shed 4 bases and J 10 bases; nucleotides not matched to a gene: 13. This CDR3 region has 14 residues. Germline-derived CDR1 and CDR2 are SGDLS and YYNGEE. The CDR3 loop reads CASSPRTGGLGAFF. CDR3 nucleotide sequence: TGTGCCAGCAGCCCCCGGACAGGAGGTTTAGGAGCTTTCTTT.